This record looks at one T cell receptor beta chain sequence and its context. No antigen is known for it. The data stem from a study of beta chain features in type 1 diabetes. Points from the study as a whole: Healthy donors had naive, central memory and Treg TCRB repertoires that appeared less similar than those seen among patients.

Each of the CD4+ naive, central memory, regulatory and stem cell-like memory populations was sorted via CD45RO/CCR7/CD25/CD127/CD95/CD27. Of the isolated RNA, all was reverse transcribed, and so the sequenced material was expressed TCRB transcripts. Method: immunoSEQ multiplex PCR; TCRdb's copy keeps in-frame clones and lacks some. The table includes around 250,000 clones, roughly 15% detected once. The CDR3 runs 15 residues. V lost 2 bases and J lost 0, with 11 bases in between. Germline lookup yields CDR1 SGHAT and CDR2 FQNNGV. Sequencing used naive CD4+ T cells from blood. V gene TRBV11-2 combines with J gene TRBJ2-7; no reliable D call. The origin of this receptor is a woman in her thirties or forties in good health. Written as DNA, the CDR3 is TGTGCCAGCAGCTTATGGGCACGAGACTCCTACGAGCAGTACTTC. Translating gives CASSLWARDSYEQYF. Combining the CDR3 with reference TRBV11-2 and TRBJ2-7 gives the whole variable domain EAGVAQSPRYKIIEKRQSVAFWCNPISGHATLYWYQQILGQGPKLLIQFQNNGVVDDSQLPKDRFSAERLKGVDSTLKIQPAKLEDSAVYLCASSLWARDSYEQYFGPGTRLTVT.